The 5 T cell receptor beta chains reported below all come from one sample, sequenced in a study of T cells in Graves' hyperthyroidism and ophthalmopathy. TCR beta CDR3 regions were amplified from RNA transcripts. First-round RT-PCR targeting the TCR CDR3 was performed with the HTBI primer set. TCRdb processed the multiplex PCR reads anew with MiXCR; each CDR3 protein has one entry. Among some 440,000 distinct CDR3 sequences listed, about a sixth were seen once. Sequencing input: blood. Source of these receptors: a young woman with Graves' hyperthyroidism.

This clonotype came up many times. This chain uses TRBV28 with TRBJ1-1; tentatively, D is TRBD1 (5 bases). CDR3 length equals 12 residues. Germline loops: CDR1 MDHEN, CDR2 SYDVKM. The V end was cut by 7 bases, the J end by 4 bases, with 10 bases between. DNA for the CDR3: TGTGCCAGCACCCAGGGAGGCACTGAAGCTTTCTTT. It yields the protein CASTQGGTEAFF.

This clonotype was counted ten times or more. This rearrangement joins TRBV6-1 to TRBJ2-5; 7 nucleotides agree with TRBD1. Germline CDR1 reads MNHNS; CDR2 reads SASEGT. The CDR3 has 17 amino acids. V dropped 6 bases and J dropped 2; count of bases not matched to a gene: 15. This CDR3 is CASSRGGTGAIQETQYF. The CDR3 nucleotides read TGTGCCAGCAGCCGTGGGGGAACAGGGGCCATTCAAGAGACCCAGTACTTC.

This rearrangement joins TRBV4-1 to TRBJ2-7; D is possibly TRBD1 (5 bases). This CDR3 contains 15 residues. The V end lost 0 bases, the J end lost 2 bases, and 11 bases lay between the germline ends. Germline V lookup: CDR1 MGHRA, CDR2 YSYEKL. CDR3 nucleotide sequence: TGCGCCAGCAGCCAAGAATGGTCAGGGACCTACGAGCAGTACTTC. Translating gives CASSQEWSGTYEQYF.

Many counts were recorded for this clonotype. The chain combines TRBV7-8 with TRBJ2-7; 7 positions match TRBD2. Germline V gives CDR1 SGHVS, CDR2 FQNEAQ. The junction had 4 bases not matched to a gene; V was cut back by 1 base and J by 1 base. The CDR3 extends over 15 amino acids. CDR3 loop: CASSLGGSGSYEQYF. CDR3 in DNA: TGTGCCAGCAGCTTAGGTGGTAGCGGGTCCTACGAGCAGTACTTC.

There are many counts of this clonotype. V usage is TRBV7-3 and J usage is TRBJ2-3; TRBD1 agrees at 10 bases. V was clipped by 1 base and J by 3 bases; unmatched bases: 4. The CDR3 sequence is 16 residues long. Germline V gene sequence: CDR1 SGHTA, CDR2 FQGTGA. The CDR3 reads CASSLRTGGATDTQYF. The CDR3 DNA is TGTGCCAGCAGCTTAAGGACAGGGGGAGCGACAGATACGCAGTATTTT.